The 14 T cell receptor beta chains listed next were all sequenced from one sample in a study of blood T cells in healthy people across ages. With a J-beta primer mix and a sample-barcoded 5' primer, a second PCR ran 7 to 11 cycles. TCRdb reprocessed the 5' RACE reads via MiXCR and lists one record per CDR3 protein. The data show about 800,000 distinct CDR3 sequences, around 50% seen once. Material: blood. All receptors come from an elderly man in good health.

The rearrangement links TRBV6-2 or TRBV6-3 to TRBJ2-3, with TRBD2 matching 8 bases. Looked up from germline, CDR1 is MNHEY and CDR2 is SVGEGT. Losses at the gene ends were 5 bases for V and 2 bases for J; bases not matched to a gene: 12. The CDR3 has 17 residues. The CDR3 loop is CASSHLVRAGVTDTQYF. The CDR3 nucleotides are TGTGCCAGCAGTCACCTCGTTCGAGCGGGAGTCACAGATACGCAGTATTTT.

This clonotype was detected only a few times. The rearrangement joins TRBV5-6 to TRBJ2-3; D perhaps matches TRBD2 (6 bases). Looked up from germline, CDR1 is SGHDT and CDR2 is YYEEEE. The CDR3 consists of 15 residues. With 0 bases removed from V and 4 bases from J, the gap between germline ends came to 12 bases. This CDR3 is CASSLGGDPSDTQYF. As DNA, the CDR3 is TGTGCCAGCAGCTTGGGGGGGGATCCTTCAGATACGCAGTATTTT.

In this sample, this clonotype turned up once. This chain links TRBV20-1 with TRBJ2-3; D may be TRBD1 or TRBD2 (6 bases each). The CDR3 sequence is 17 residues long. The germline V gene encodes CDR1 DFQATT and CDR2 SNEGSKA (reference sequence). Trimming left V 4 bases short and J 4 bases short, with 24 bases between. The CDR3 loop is CSATLLEGGAHADTQYF. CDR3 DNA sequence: TGCAGTGCTACCCTACTCGAGGGGGGCGCGCATGCAGATACGCAGTATTTT.

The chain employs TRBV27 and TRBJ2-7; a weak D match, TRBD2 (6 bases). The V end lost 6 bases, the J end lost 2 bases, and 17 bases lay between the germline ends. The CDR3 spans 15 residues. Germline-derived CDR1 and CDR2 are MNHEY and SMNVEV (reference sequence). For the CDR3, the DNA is TGTGCCAGCAGACGAACCGGGACTGTAGCCTACGAGCAGTACTTC. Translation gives CASRRTGTVAYEQYF.

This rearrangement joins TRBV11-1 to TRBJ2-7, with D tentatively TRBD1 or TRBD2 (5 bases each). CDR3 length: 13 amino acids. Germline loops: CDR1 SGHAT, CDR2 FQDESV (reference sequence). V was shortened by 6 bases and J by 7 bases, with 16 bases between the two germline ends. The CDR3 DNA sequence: TGTGCCAGCAGTCCCCGGAAGGGGAGTGAGCAGTACTTC. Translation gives CASSPRKGSEQYF.

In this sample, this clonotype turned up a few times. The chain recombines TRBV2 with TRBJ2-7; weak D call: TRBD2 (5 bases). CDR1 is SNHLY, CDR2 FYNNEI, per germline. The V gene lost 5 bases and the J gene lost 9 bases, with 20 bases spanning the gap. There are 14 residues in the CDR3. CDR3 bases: TGTGCCAGCAGTCCTTCGACGGGCCCTCGGGGGCAGTACTTC. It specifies CASSPSTGPRGQYF.

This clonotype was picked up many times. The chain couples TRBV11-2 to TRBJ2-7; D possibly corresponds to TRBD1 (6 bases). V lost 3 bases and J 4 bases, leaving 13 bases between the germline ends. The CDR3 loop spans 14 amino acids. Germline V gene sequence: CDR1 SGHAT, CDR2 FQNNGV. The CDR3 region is CASSLGASAYEQYF. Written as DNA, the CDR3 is TGTGCCAGCAGCTTGGGGGCGTCGGCGTACGAGCAGTACTTC.

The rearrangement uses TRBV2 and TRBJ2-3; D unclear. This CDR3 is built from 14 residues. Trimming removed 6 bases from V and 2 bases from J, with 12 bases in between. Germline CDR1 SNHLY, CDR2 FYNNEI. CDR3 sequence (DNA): TGTGCCAGCAGCGAATATGGCCTCACAGATACGCAGTATTTT. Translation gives CASSEYGLTDTQYF.

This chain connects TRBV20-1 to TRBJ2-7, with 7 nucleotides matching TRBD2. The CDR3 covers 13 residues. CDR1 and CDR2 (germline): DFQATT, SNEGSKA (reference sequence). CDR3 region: CSRASGRSYEQYF. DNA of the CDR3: TGCAGCCGAGCTAGCGGTCGCTCCTACGAGCAGTACTTC.

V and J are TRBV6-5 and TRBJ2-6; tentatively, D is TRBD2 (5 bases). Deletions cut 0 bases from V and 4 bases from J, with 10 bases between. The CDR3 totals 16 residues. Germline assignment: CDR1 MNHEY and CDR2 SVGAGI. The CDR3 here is CASSYSTGTGANVLTF. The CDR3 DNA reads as TGTGCCAGCAGTTACTCGACGGGAACCGGGGCCAACGTCCTGACTTTC.

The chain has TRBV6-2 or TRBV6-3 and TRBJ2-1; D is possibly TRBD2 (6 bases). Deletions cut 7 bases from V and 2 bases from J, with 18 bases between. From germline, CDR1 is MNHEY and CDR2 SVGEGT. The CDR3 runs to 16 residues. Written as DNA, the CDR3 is TGTGCCAGCACCCGACCGGGGGTAGCGGCCTACAATGAGCAGTTCTTC. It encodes CASTRPGVAAYNEQFF.

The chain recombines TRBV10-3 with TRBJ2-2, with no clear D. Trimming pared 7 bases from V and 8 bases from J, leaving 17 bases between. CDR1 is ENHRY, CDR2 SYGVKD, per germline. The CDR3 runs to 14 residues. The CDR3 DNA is TGTGCCATCAAAGAGACACTTAAAGGGGGGGAGCTGTTTTTT. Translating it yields CAIKETLKGGELFF.

The DNA for the CDR3 is TGCGCCAGCAGCTTAGGACTAGCGGCAACGAACACCGGGGAGCTGTTTTTT. Encoded protein: CASSLGLAATNTGELFF. The chain joins TRBV5-1 to TRBJ2-2; 10 positions agree with TRBD2. There are 17 residues in the CDR3. The V and J ends lost 2 bases and 0 bases, in that order; junction bases with no gene match: 4. Germline CDR1 and CDR2: SGHRS and YFSETQ.

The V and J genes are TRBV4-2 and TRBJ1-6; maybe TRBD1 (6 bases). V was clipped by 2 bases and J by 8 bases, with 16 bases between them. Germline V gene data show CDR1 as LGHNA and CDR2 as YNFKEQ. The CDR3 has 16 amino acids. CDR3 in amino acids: CASSQKLGQTHSPLHF. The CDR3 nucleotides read TGTGCCAGCAGCCAAAAGCTCGGACAGACTCATTCACCCCTCCACTTT.